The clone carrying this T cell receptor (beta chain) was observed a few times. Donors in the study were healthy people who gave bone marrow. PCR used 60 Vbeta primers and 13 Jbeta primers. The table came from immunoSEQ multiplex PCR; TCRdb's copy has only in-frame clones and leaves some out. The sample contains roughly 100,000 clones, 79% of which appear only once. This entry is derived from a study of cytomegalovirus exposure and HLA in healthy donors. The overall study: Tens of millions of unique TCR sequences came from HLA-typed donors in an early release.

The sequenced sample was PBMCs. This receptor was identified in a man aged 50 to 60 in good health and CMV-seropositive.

The CDR3 sequence: CASSESGGTEAFF. The DNA of the CDR3 is TGTGCCAGCAGTGAATCGGGGGGCACTGAAGCTTTCTTT. The rearrangement links TRBV6-1 to TRBJ1-1; a possible D gene is TRBD1 (5 bases). Germline CDR1 and CDR2: MNHNS and SASEGT. Trimming cost V 2 bases and J 4 bases, with 8 bases left between them. There are 13 residues in the CDR3.